Following are 15 T cell receptor beta chains from one sample sequenced in a study of human T cells and chemical hapten exposure. The time point denotes: patch test 1, 2 weeks after DPC sensitization. The sample's treatment: therapeutic diphenylcyclopropenone sensitization with weekly scalp DPC. Via MiXCR, TCRdb re-called the RACE reads, giving one row per CDR3 protein. The sample carries some 380,000 distinct CDR3 sequences, about 4.4% recorded once. The specimen was whole blood, collected in connection with sensitization to the hapten diphenylcyclopropenone (DPC). These receptors came from a woman aged 45-65 years with alopecia areata. Some clones in this sample may be carry-over from other donors' samples.

This chain uses TRBV29-1 with TRBJ1-2; a weak D match, TRBD1 (6 bases). This CDR3 comprises 12 residues. Trimming removed 6 bases at V and 5 bases at J, with 13 bases between. Looked up from germline, CDR1 is SQVTM and CDR2 is ANQGSEA. The CDR3 protein is CSVGHSPYGYTF. For the CDR3, the DNA is TGCAGCGTGGGACATTCCCCTTATGGCTACACCTTC.

This clonotype was counted at least ten times. The rearrangement uses TRBV29-1 and TRBJ1-2; no clear D gene. CDR3 length: 13 amino acids. Trimming took 0 bases from V and 5 from J, leaving 10 bases between them. Per the germline V gene, CDR1 is SQVTM and CDR2 is ANQGSEA. This chain's CDR3 is CSVEDEASYGYTF. CDR3 DNA: TGCAGCGTTGAAGATGAGGCCAGTTATGGCTACACCTTC.

This clonotype was seen only a few times. This chain uses TRBV18 with TRBJ2-5, with 11 bases identical to TRBD2. Germline CDR1 reads KGHSH; CDR2 reads LQKENI. This CDR3 region has 15 residues. V was pared by 2 bases and J by 5 bases, with 4 bases of the junction left unmatched. This CDR3 reads CASSPTSGSGETQYF. CDR3 in DNA: TGTGCCAGCTCACCAACTAGCGGGAGTGGTGAGACCCAGTACTTC.

The rearrangement joins TRBV4-3 to TRBJ1-6; 7 bases fit TRBD1. V lost 0 bases, J lost 10 bases, and 3 bases stayed unmatched. Germline V gene data show CDR1 as LGHNA and CDR2 as YSLEER. This CDR3 has 14 amino acids. The CDR3 region has the DNA TGCGCCAGCAGCCAAGAGGACAGGCGGTCACCCCTCCACTTT. Its translation is CASSQEDRRSPLHF.

This clonotype was recorded at least ten times. CDR3 in DNA: TGTGCCAGCAGTGTCTGGGACAGACCCATGCAGTACTTC. Translation: CASSVWDRPMQYF. The chain has TRBV2 and TRBJ2-7; 7 nucleotides match TRBD1. This CDR3 contains 13 residues. J was trimmed by 9 bases and V by 4 bases; bases with no gene match: 9. The V gene's germline CDR1 is SNHLY and CDR2 FYNNEI.

This clonotype was recorded many times. The rearrangement joins TRBV7-2 to TRBJ1-5; D remains unclear. Germline V lookup: CDR1 SGHTA, CDR2 FQGNSA. This CDR3 has 13 residues. Trimming cost V 0 bases and J 7 bases, with 7 bases left between them. The CDR3 DNA follows: TGTGCCAGCAGCTTAGCGAATCGGCAGCCCCAGCATTTT. Its protein product is CASSLANRQPQHF. Combining the CDR3 with reference TRBV7-2 and TRBJ1-5 gives the whole variable domain GAGVSQSPSNKVTEKGKDVELRCDPISGHTALYWYRQSLGQGLEFLIYFQGNSAPDKSGLPSDRFSAERTGGSVSTLTIQRTQQEDSAVYLCASSLANRQPQHFGDGTRLSIL.

This clonotype was counted between two and nine times. The V and J genes are TRBV27 and TRBJ2-7; the D gene could be TRBD1 or TRBD2 (6 bases each). This CDR3 contains 15 residues. Trimming removed 2 bases from V and 4 bases from J, with 15 bases in between. Germline CDR1 reads MNHEY; CDR2 reads SMNVEV (reference sequence). CDR3 in amino acids: CASSLGGGQGYEQYF. CDR3 nucleotide sequence: TGTGCCAGCAGTTTAGGGGGAGGCCAGGGGTACGAGCAGTACTTC.

The J gene is TRBJ1-2, the V gene TRBV6-5; TRBD1 matches at 7 bases. Germline values: CDR1 MNHEY, CDR2 SVGAGI. V lost 6 bases and J lost 4; bases outside the gene matches: 8. The CDR3 sequence is 14 residues long. The CDR3 sequence: CASSKQTGLYGYTF. The CDR3, as DNA: TGTGCCAGCAGCAAACAGACAGGGCTCTATGGCTACACCTTC.

This sequence joins TRBV4-1 and TRBJ1-6; 8 bases map to TRBD1. The CDR3 length is 14 residues. V shed 5 bases, J shed 5 bases, and the junction held 2 bases outside the gene matches. Per the germline V gene, CDR1 is MGHRA and CDR2 is YSYEKL. In DNA, the CDR3 is TGCGCCAGCAGCACGGGACAGGATAATTCACCCCTCCACTTT. It translates to CASSTGQDNSPLHF.

This clonotype was recorded many times. The V and J genes are TRBV3-1 and TRBJ1-1; the D gene is possibly TRBD1 (6 bases). This CDR3 is built from 13 residues. V was cut by 5 bases and J by 11 bases, with 18 bases left in between. Per germline, CDR1 LGHDT and CDR2 YNNKEL (reference sequence). The DNA for the CDR3 is TGTGCCAGCAGCGGAGGACAGAGCCGCGGCGCTTTCTTT. This encodes CASSGGQSRGAFF.

This clonotype was seen repeatedly, ten times or more. This chain joins TRBV28 and TRBJ2-1, with TRBD1 as a possible D gene (5 bases). Germline CDR1 is MDHEN and CDR2 is SYDVKM. There are 11 residues in the CDR3. Trimming removed 2 bases from V and 15 bases from J, with 11 bases in between. The CDR3 sequence is CASSLQGVRFF. The DNA for the CDR3 is TGTGCCAGCAGTTTACAAGGGGTTCGGTTCTTC.

This clonotype was seen ten or more times. The chain couples TRBV9 to TRBJ2-3, with 13 bases aligning to TRBD2. Germline CDR1 and CDR2: SGDLS and YYNGEE. The CDR3 totals 16 residues. The trim removed 0 bases at V and 7 bases at J, leaving 5 bases unmatched. In DNA, the CDR3 is TGTGCCAGCAGCGTAGCGGGACTAGCGGGGACAAATACGCAGTATTTT. This sequence encodes CASSVAGLAGTNTQYF. Filled out from reference TRBV9 and TRBJ2-3, the complete variable domain reads DSGVTQTPKHLITATGQRVTLRCSPRSGDLSVYWYQQSLDQGLQFLIQYYNGEERAKGNILERFSAQQFPDLHSELNLSSLELGDSALYFCASSVAGLAGTNTQYFGPGTRLTVL.

With respect to this clonotype: One base away lies a much larger clone, so this may be a sequencing read error. The V and J genes are TRBV6-5 and TRBJ1-1; perhaps TRBD1 as D (5 bases). The CDR3 totals 15 residues. Looked up from germline, CDR1 is MNHEY and CDR2 is SVGAGI. The V gene lost 5 bases and the J gene lost 0 bases, with 13 bases spanning the gap. The CDR3 here is CASSPTPTVNTEAFF. CDR3 nucleotides: TGTGCCAGCAGTCCAACACCGACAGTGAACACTGAAGCTTTCTTT.

This clonotype was observed many times. This chain links TRBV6-2 or TRBV6-3 with TRBJ1-5; no definite D call. V was trimmed by 0 bases and J by 2 bases, leaving 8 bases between them. The germline gives CDR1 MNHEY, CDR2 SVGEGT. The CDR3 extends over 15 amino acids. CDR3 nucleotides: TGTGCCAGCAGTTACTCGAAGGGAGGCAATCAGCCCCAGCATTTT. This encodes CASSYSKGGNQPQHF.

This clonotype was detected only a few times. V gene TRBV24-1 combines with J gene TRBJ2-1; 14 bases are a match to TRBD2. The CDR3 spans 16 residues. V gave up 9 bases and J gave up 7 bases; unmatched junction bases: 10. The germline CDR1 and CDR2 sequences are KGHDR and SFDVKD. CDR3 nucleotide sequence: TGTGCCACCGCGGGGACTAGCGGGAGCCCCAGGAATGAGCAGTTCTTC. As protein: CATAGTSGSPRNEQFF.